This entry lists 2 T cell receptor beta chains sequenced from one sample in a study of blood T cell repertoires in COVID-19. Assay: immunoSEQ multiplex PCR; the TCRdb copy retains only in-frame clones and omits some. Counted here are 99,000 or so clones, roughly 84% occurring once; the ten biggest clones make up more than 20%. Sequencing was carried out using peripheral blood. The receptors originated from a man in his sixties with acute or convalescent COVID-19.

The J gene is TRBJ1-1, the V gene TRBV5-1, with D maybe TRBD1 (6 bases). V dropped 5 bases and J dropped 1 base, with 15 bases sitting between them. CDR1 and CDR2 (germline): SGHRS, YFSETQ. CDR3 length: 15 residues. The CDR3 here is CASSLSTGWNTEAFF. DNA of the CDR3: TGCGCCAGCAGTTTGTCGACAGGCTGGAACACTGAAGCTTTCTTT.

This chain connects TRBV25-1 to TRBJ1-3, with unresolved D. The CDR3 is made up of 15 amino acids. Germline values: CDR1 MGHDK, CDR2 SYGVNS. Trimming took off 3 bases at V and 4 bases at J, with 13 bases between the two ends. The CDR3 reads CASSDAREGGNTIYF. Written as DNA, the CDR3 is TGTGCCAGCAGTGACGCCCGAGAGGGAGGAAACACCATATATTTT.